This T cell receptor beta chain was obtained from a study of T cells after yellow fever vaccination. TCRdb called the 5' RACE reads again in MiXCR, with one record for every CDR3 protein. The sample gives fewer than 650,000 distinct CDR3 sequences, just over 20% of which show up once; about a sixth is in the top ten. V gave up 0 bases and J gave up 2 bases, with 8 bases separating them. This CDR3 is 15 amino acids long. Study-level points and caveats: Repertoires sorted by FACS could include abundant clonotypes that are contaminants from the bulk population.

This clonotype was observed a handful of times. Its antigen remains unknown. The TCR sequence derives from a young man who received the YFV17D yellow fever vaccine. This sample comprised PBMCs, obtained less than 25 days after the first yellow fever vaccination. V usage is TRBV12-3 or TRBV12-4 and J usage is TRBJ1-5; a weak D match, TRBD1 (6 bases). The CDR3: CASSLAAGGNQPQHF. Here the CDR3 DNA reads TGTGCCAGCAGTTTAGCGGCAGGGGGCAATCAGCCCCAGCATTTT.